Each of the 21 T cell receptor beta chains below was sequenced from the same sample in a study of blood T cell repertoires in COVID-19. Clones were sequenced by immunoSEQ multiplex PCR, and TCRdb holds only the in-frame ones, with some missing. The sample has around 140,000 clones, approximately 85% seen once. Input material: peripheral blood. The receptors stem from a man aged 70-80 years with acute or convalescent COVID-19.

This chain connects TRBV9 to TRBJ1-6, with TRBD1 as a possible D gene (5 bases). The germline CDR1 and CDR2 sequences are SGDLS and YYNGEE. The CDR3 extends over 15 amino acids. Trimming took 3 bases from V and 9 from J, leaving 16 bases between them. Here the CDR3 reads CASSGDGGLISPLHF. The CDR3 DNA follows: TGTGCCAGCAGCGGGGACGGGGGACTTATTTCACCCCTCCACTTT.

The chain recombines TRBV7-2 with TRBJ2-5; a possible D gene is TRBD2 (6 bases). Looked up from germline, CDR1 is SGHTA and CDR2 is FQGNSA. Trimming took 5 bases from V and 5 from J, leaving 15 bases between them. There are 14 residues in the CDR3. CDR3 residues: CASSQGLQWETQYF. The CDR3 nucleotides read TGTGCCAGCAGCCAGGGACTCCAGTGGGAGACCCAGTACTTC.

The chain carries TRBV29-1 and TRBJ2-1; TRBD1 agrees at 10 bases. V was clipped by 2 bases and J by 10 bases; unmatched bases: 8. CDR1 and CDR2 (germline): SQVTM, ANQGSEA. The CDR3 consists of 14 residues. CDR3 coding DNA: TGCAGCGTTGAAAGGGACAGGGGTGGATTGGAGCAGTTCTTC. The encoded protein is CSVERDRGGLEQFF.

This clone was picked up a small number of times. The V and J genes are TRBV7-2 and TRBJ2-2; 9 nucleotides match TRBD1. Germline values: CDR1 SGHTA, CDR2 FQGNSA. CDR3 size: 17 residues. Trimming took 1 base from V and 4 from J; bases not matched to a gene: 7. The CDR3 loop is CASSLDRGRSSTGELFF. In DNA, the CDR3 is TGTGCCAGCAGCTTAGACAGGGGGCGAAGCAGCACCGGGGAGCTGTTTTTT.

This rearrangement joins TRBV19 to TRBJ1-4; 7 nucleotides align to TRBD1. Trimming took 2 bases from V and 2 from J; bases not matched to a gene: 8. Per germline, CDR1 LNHDA and CDR2 SQIVND (reference sequence). CDR3 length: 17 residues. The CDR3 reads CASSIISPTGTNEKLFF. The DNA for the CDR3 is TGTGCCAGTAGTATAATATCTCCGACAGGGACTAATGAAAAACTGTTTTTT.

V gene TRBV5-1 combines with J gene TRBJ2-3; TRBD2 aligns across 14 bases. The germline V gene has CDR1 SGHRS and CDR2 YFSETQ. V shed 3 bases, J shed 9 bases, and the junction held 9 bases outside the gene matches. This CDR3 contains 16 residues. The chain's CDR3 is CASSSLTSGGARTQYF. The CDR3 DNA reads TGCGCCAGCAGCTCGCTGACTAGCGGGGGGGCCCGAACGCAGTATTTT.

This clone appeared a single time. The CDR3 coding sequence is TGCGCCAGCAGCTTTCAGGGGGAGTCTGAAGCTTTCTTT. It specifies CASSFQGESEAFF. This chain uses TRBV5-1 with TRBJ1-1; 7 bases are a match to TRBD1. The CDR3 contains 13 residues. Germline CDR1 and CDR2: SGHRS and YFSETQ. Losses at the gene ends were 2 bases for V and 6 bases for J; bases not matched to a gene: 4.

The rearrangement joins TRBV5-4 to TRBJ2-1, with TRBD2 matching over 11 bases. Trimming removed 7 bases from V and 12 bases from J; junction bases left unmatched: 12. From germline, CDR1 is SGHNT and CDR2 YYREEE (reference sequence). The CDR3 length is 14 residues. The CDR3 DNA follows: TGTGCCAGCCATCCTAGCGGGGGGTCAGTACGGCAGTTCTTC. As protein: CASHPSGGSVRQFF.

The chain couples TRBV6-4 to TRBJ1-2; no firm D call. Trimming left V 2 bases short and J 4 bases short, with 8 bases between. CDR3 size: 13 residues. Germline CDR1 is MRHNA and CDR2 is SNTAGT. The CDR3 spells CASSDGEPYGYTF. CDR3 nucleotide sequence: TGTGCCAGCAGTGACGGGGAGCCCTATGGCTACACCTTC.

The chain employs TRBV6-5 and TRBJ1-1, with 11 bases fitting TRBD1. The CDR3 runs 14 residues. With 4 bases clipped from V and 4 bases from J, the junction kept 2 bases outside the gene matches. Germline V gene lookup returns CDR1 MNHEY and CDR2 SVGAGI. CDR3: CASSSGQGATEAFF. In DNA, the CDR3 is TGTGCCAGCAGTTCCGGACAGGGGGCCACTGAAGCTTTCTTT.

The chain links TRBV7-8 to TRBJ2-7; no firm D call. The CDR3 totals 16 residues. Trimming pared 2 bases from V and 2 bases from J, leaving 16 bases between. Germline CDR1 SGHVS, CDR2 FQNEAQ. CDR3 nucleotide sequence: TGTGCCAGCAGCTTATTACACCAGAATCAAGCCTACGAGCAGTACTTC. This sequence encodes CASSLLHQNQAYEQYF.

The chain is built from TRBV18 and TRBJ1-2; tentatively, D is TRBD1 (6 bases). The V gene lost 1 base and the J gene lost 7 bases, with 16 bases spanning the gap. The germline gives CDR1 KGHSH, CDR2 LQKENI. The CDR3 is made up of 15 amino acids. In nucleotides, the CDR3 is TGTGCCAGCTCACCACGGGGTTCCGGGGGGCTTGGCTACACCTTC. It is translated as CASSPRGSGGLGYTF.

This chain joins TRBV2 and TRBJ1-1, with D possibly being TRBD1 (6 bases). Germline V lookup: CDR1 SNHLY, CDR2 FYNNEI. The V end was cut by 2 bases, the J end by 6 bases, with 19 bases between. The CDR3 runs 16 residues. CDR3 region: CASSERSHRVGAEAFF. CDR3 coding DNA: TGTGCCAGCAGTGAAAGGAGCCACAGGGTGGGCGCTGAAGCTTTCTTT.

The V and J genes are TRBV29-1 and TRBJ2-6; D gene unclear. CDR1 SQVTM and CDR2 ANQGSEA come from the germline V gene. With 7 bases removed from V and 2 bases from J, the gap between germline ends came to 6 bases. This CDR3 comprises 12 residues. This CDR3 reads CSAGAGANVLTF. The CDR3, as DNA: TGCAGCGCCGGAGCTGGGGCCAACGTCCTGACTTTC.

The chain links TRBV6-5 to TRBJ1-5; no clear D gene. CDR3 length: 15 residues. The germline V gene encodes CDR1 MNHEY and CDR2 SVGAGI. Trimming took 4 bases from V and 0 from J, leaving 10 bases between them. The CDR3: CASSWQEDSNQPQHF. CDR3 in DNA: TGTGCCAGCAGTTGGCAGGAGGATAGCAATCAGCCCCAGCATTTT.

V gene TRBV19 combines with J gene TRBJ1-2; D not certain. V gave up 0 bases and J gave up 4 bases, with 3 bases separating them. CDR1 is LNHDA and CDR2 is SQIVND in the germline V gene (reference sequence). The CDR3 sequence is 12 residues long. CDR3: CASSIDIYGYTF. The CDR3 region has the DNA TGTGCCAGTAGTATAGATATCTATGGCTACACCTTC.

There are a few counts of this clone. The chain employs TRBV2 and TRBJ1-2, with TRBD1 identical over 10 bases. V lost 8 bases, J lost 6 bases, and 12 bases stayed unmatched. This CDR3 is built from 15 residues. Germline assignment: CDR1 SNHLY and CDR2 FYNNEI. In nucleotides, the CDR3 is TGTGCCAGCGGATCTGGGACAGGGGTAGGAGATGGCTACACCTTC. Translated: CASGSGTGVGDGYTF.

There are a few counts of this clone. V and J are TRBV6-5 and TRBJ2-2; D not certain. The V end lost 2 bases, the J end lost 4 bases, and 8 bases lay between the germline ends. This CDR3 contains 14 residues. In germline, CDR1 is MNHEY, CDR2 SVGAGI. DNA for the CDR3: TGTGCCAGCAGTTACGGCCCAGTCACCGGGGAGCTGTTTTTT. Translating gives CASSYGPVTGELFF.

This rearrangement joins TRBV28 to TRBJ1-3; D is unclear. V was shortened by 2 bases and J by 0 bases, with 8 bases between the two germline ends. CDR1 and CDR2 (germline): MDHEN, SYDVKM. The CDR3 runs 15 residues. The CDR3 protein is CASSLGQPSGNTIYF. The CDR3 nucleotides are TGTGCCAGCAGTTTAGGGCAGCCCTCTGGAAACACCATATATTTT.

The V call is TRBV6-5, the J call TRBJ2-4; 9 nucleotides agree with TRBD1. Per germline, CDR1 MNHEY and CDR2 SVGAGI. V shed 2 bases, J shed 4 bases, and the junction held 0 bases outside the gene matches. This CDR3 spans 14 amino acids. CDR3 amino acids: CASSYGQGKNIQYF. The CDR3 nucleotides read TGTGCCAGCAGTTACGGACAGGGGAAAAACATTCAGTACTTC.

The chain carries TRBV7-9 and TRBJ1-1; maybe TRBD1 (6 bases). Trimming took off 5 bases at V and 8 bases at J, with 15 bases between the two ends. Germline V gene lookup returns CDR1 SEHNR and CDR2 FQNEAQ (reference sequence). The CDR3 has 13 amino acids. CDR3 protein: CASSARQAPEAFF. CDR3 in DNA: TGTGCCAGCAGCGCCCGACAGGCTCCCGAAGCTTTCTTT.